A single sample is the source of the 23 T cell receptor beta chains below, sequenced in a study of radiotherapy plus CTLA-4 blockade in lung cancer. Libraries were prepared by immunoSEQ multiplex PCR; TCRdb keeps only in-frame clonotypes and omits some of them. The sample contains roughly 57,000 clones, approximately 82% of which appear only once. This material consisted of peripheral blood, taken from a patient treated with radiotherapy plus ipilimumab. These receptors were taken from a human donor with non-small cell lung cancer whose response to radiotherapy plus ipilimumab could not be evaluated.

This chain links TRBV4-2 with TRBJ2-5, with 7 bases matching TRBD2. Germline values: CDR1 LGHNA, CDR2 YNFKEQ. The CDR3 sequence is 17 residues long. Trimming cost V 1 base and J 0 bases; bases outside gene matches: 8. CDR3 in DNA: TGTGCCAGCAGCCAAGTGGGGTCGCGGGGGTACCAAGAGACCCAGTACTTC. This codes for CASSQVGSRGYQETQYF.

The gene calls are TRBV5-4 and TRBJ2-1; 7 bases match TRBD2. Germline CDR1 SGHNT, CDR2 YYREEE (reference sequence). CDR3 size: 15 residues. V lost 1 base to trimming and J lost 4 bases; unmatched junction nucleotides: 5. CDR3: CASSLQPSGYNEQFF. The CDR3 DNA reads TGTGCCAGCAGCTTGCAACCTAGCGGATACAATGAGCAGTTCTTC.

V gene TRBV6-1 combines with J gene TRBJ2-5; possible D gene TRBD2, 6 bases. TRBJ2-7 matches the DNA end more closely, so the J call is doubtful. Germline lookup yields CDR1 MNHNS and CDR2 SASEGT. The CDR3 has 15 residues. The CDR3 sequence is CASSDTWTMDYEQYF. CDR3 coding DNA: TGTGCCAGCAGTGACACCTGGACTATGGACTACGAGCAGTACTTC.

The chain joins TRBV4-1 to TRBJ2-7, with TRBD2 matching over 15 bases. The germline V gene has CDR1 MGHRA and CDR2 YSYEKL. The J segment lost 2 bases and the V segment lost 0 bases, leaving 5 bases of the junction unmatched. The length of the CDR3 is 18 residues. This CDR3 reads CASSQDKRTSGRAYEQYF. CDR3 DNA: TGCGCCAGCAGCCAAGATAAAAGGACTAGCGGGAGGGCCTACGAGCAGTACTTC.

The chain couples TRBV5-1 to TRBJ2-1, with 11 bases fitting TRBD2. Germline CDR1 reads SGHRS; CDR2 reads YFSETQ. J was trimmed by 2 bases and V by 4 bases; bases with no gene match: 5. The CDR3 extends over 16 amino acids. Here the CDR3 reads CASSRTSGPTYNEQFF. CDR3 coding DNA: TGCGCCAGCAGCCGGACTAGCGGGCCTACCTACAATGAGCAGTTCTTC.

As DNA, the CDR3 is TGTGCCAGCAGTCCACAGGGGGCACGTCACACTGAAGCTTTCTTT. Amino acid sequence: CASSPQGARHTEAFF. V is TRBV6-6 and J is TRBJ1-1; TRBD1 aligns across 9 bases. This CDR3 has 15 residues. The junction had 7 bases not matched to a gene; V was cut back by 5 bases and J by 3 bases. Looked up from germline, CDR1 is MNHNY and CDR2 is SVGAGI (reference sequence).

This clone was detected a few times. J is TRBJ1-6 and V is TRBV6-5; D gene ambiguous. Trimming cost V 4 bases and J 1 base, with 11 bases left between them. CDR3 length: 16 amino acids. Looked up from germline, CDR1 is MNHEY and CDR2 is SVGAGI. This CDR3 reads CASSLGEWSYNSPLHF. The DNA for the CDR3 is TGTGCCAGCAGTTTAGGAGAGTGGTCCTATAATTCACCCCTCCACTTT.

The chain is built from TRBV9 and TRBJ2-3; TRBD2 agrees at 7 bases. J gave up 2 bases and V 0 bases, and 6 bases lay outside the gene matches. This CDR3 comprises 16 residues. CDR1 SGDLS and CDR2 YYNGEE come from the germline V gene. Here the CDR3 reads CASSVAGLVNTDTQYF. CDR3 nucleotide sequence: TGTGCCAGCAGCGTAGCCGGACTAGTCAACACAGATACGCAGTATTTT.

Concerning this clone itself: Given the absence of the conserved phenylalanine or tryptophan at the CDR3 end, a read error is likely. The chain carries TRBV5-4 and TRBJ2-2; D is ambiguous. The V and J ends lost 9 bases and 0 bases respectively, with 12 bases between them. In germline, CDR1 is SGHNT, CDR2 YYREEE (reference sequence). The CDR3 has 14 amino acids. The CDR3 loop is CATQKLTNTGELFL. Here the CDR3 DNA reads TGTGCCACCCAAAAGCTTACGAACACCGGGGAGCTGTTTCTT.

The chain couples TRBV29-1 to TRBJ2-3, with unresolved D. The V end lost 0 bases, the J end lost 4 bases, and 11 bases lay between the germline ends. Germline values: CDR1 SQVTM, CDR2 ANQGSEA. The CDR3 sequence is 14 residues long. CDR3 nucleotides: TGCAGCGTTGAAGATCCGGTAGCCGCAGATACGCAGTATTTT. It yields the protein CSVEDPVAADTQYF.

This clone was detected only a few times. The rearrangement links TRBV13 to TRBJ2-7, with 13 nucleotides matching TRBD2. V trimming: 3 bases; J trimming: 1 base; junction bases outside the gene matches: 6. From germline, CDR1 is PRHDT and CDR2 FYEKMQ (reference sequence). The length of the CDR3 is 17 residues. DNA for the CDR3: TGTGCCAGCAGCTTTTTTAGACTAGCGGGAGGATCCTACGAGCAGTACTTC. Encoded protein: CASSFFRLAGGSYEQYF.

This clone was seen just once. V and J are TRBV4-2 and TRBJ2-1; 14 bases agree with TRBD2. V trimming: 4 bases; J trimming: 7 bases; junction bases outside the gene matches: 3. Germline V gene lookup returns CDR1 LGHNA and CDR2 YNFKEQ. The CDR3 is 15 residues long. As DNA, the CDR3 is TGTGCCAGCAGCCGCGGACTAGCGGGGGGAAATGAGCAGTTCTTC. The encoded protein is CASSRGLAGGNEQFF.

The chain recombines TRBV29-1 with TRBJ2-2, with 12 bases matching TRBD2. The CDR3 length is 16 residues. Germline V gene data show CDR1 as SQVTM and CDR2 as ANQGSEA. Trimming at V came to 3 bases and at J to 7 bases, leaving 9 bases not matched to a gene. The CDR3 region is CSVDQMGLAGHGELFF. The CDR3 coding sequence is TGCAGCGTTGACCAGATGGGACTAGCGGGTCACGGGGAGCTGTTTTTT.

The gene calls are TRBV7-8 and TRBJ2-3; 7 bases fit TRBD1. The CDR3 covers 14 residues. Germline-derived CDR1 and CDR2 are SGHVS and FQNEAQ. J lost 6 bases, V lost 0 bases, and 3 bases had no gene match. CDR3 region: CASSLALRGDTQYF. CDR3 sequence (DNA): TGTGCCAGCAGCTTAGCCCTCAGGGGGGATACGCAGTATTTT.

The chain employs TRBV29-1 and TRBJ2-7; D not certain. The V end lost 5 bases, the J end lost 4 bases, and 15 bases lay between the germline ends. Germline V CDR1 and CDR2: SQVTM, ANQGSEA. This CDR3 is 13 amino acids long. Here the CDR3 DNA reads TGCAGCGTTAGGCCGACACTCTCGTACGAGCAGTACTTC. This encodes CSVRPTLSYEQYF.

The V gene is TRBV4-3, the J gene TRBJ1-1, with 8 bases identical to TRBD1. Trimming took 4 bases from V and 1 from J; bases not matched to a gene: 5. The germline V gene encodes CDR1 LGHNA and CDR2 YSLEER. There are 15 residues in the CDR3. The CDR3 region has the DNA TGCGCCAGCAGCCCCAACAGGGGGAGGAACACTGAAGCTTTCTTT. This translates into CASSPNRGRNTEAFF.

The chain links TRBV9 to TRBJ2-7; 8 positions match TRBD1. V shed 3 bases and J 4 bases; nucleotides not matched to a gene: 6. The CDR3 is 14 amino acids. CDR1 and CDR2 from the germline V gene are SGDLS and YYNGEE. DNA for the CDR3: TGTGCCAGCAGCGCCGGGGACAGGCAATACGAGCAGTACTTC. It is translated as CASSAGDRQYEQYF.

This chain links TRBV7-2 with TRBJ2-7; TRBD1 matches 9 bases. Germline assignment: CDR1 SGHTA and CDR2 FQGNSA. The junction had 8 bases not matched to a gene; V was cut back by 3 bases and J by 5 bases. This CDR3 has 15 residues. DNA of the CDR3: TGTGCCAGCAGCTTCGCTACCGGGACAGGGAACGAGCAGTACTTC. Its protein is CASSFATGTGNEQYF.

This chain uses TRBV5-5 with TRBJ1-3; D is possibly TRBD1 (6 bases). The CDR3 consists of 14 residues. Per germline, CDR1 SGHKS and CDR2 YYEKEE (reference sequence). Trimming pared 4 bases from V and 2 bases from J, leaving 10 bases between. CDR3 DNA sequence: TGTGCCAGCAGCCGTGGGGGCGCTGGAAACACCATATATTTT. This encodes CASSRGGAGNTIYF. Complete variable domain (other parts from reference TRBV5-5 and TRBJ1-3): DAGVTQSPTHLIKTRGQQVTLRCSPISGHKSVSWYQQVLGQGPQFIFQYYEKEERGRGNFPDRFSARQFPNYSSELNVNALLLGDSALYLCASSRGGAGNTIYFGEGSWLTVV.

J is TRBJ2-7 and V is TRBV28; D might be TRBD1 (6 bases). With 4 bases removed from V and 2 bases from J, the gap between germline ends came to 21 bases. CDR1 and CDR2 from the germline V gene are MDHEN and SYDVKM. The CDR3 contains 17 residues. CDR3 sequence: CASSSGYHRAEAYEQYF. In DNA form, the CDR3 reads TGTGCCAGCAGTTCGGGTTACCACAGGGCAGAGGCCTACGAGCAGTACTTC.

The chain recombines TRBV13 with TRBJ2-2, with 13 bases that match TRBD2. Looked up from germline, CDR1 is PRHDT and CDR2 is FYEKMQ (reference sequence). The CDR3 length is 19 residues. V lost 5 bases and J lost 5; bases outside the gene matches: 14. This CDR3 reads CASSRPWTSGGSDTGELFF. The CDR3 nucleotides are TGTGCCAGCAGCCGCCCTTGGACTAGCGGGGGTTCTGATACCGGGGAGCTGTTTTTT.

The chain carries TRBV6-1 and TRBJ2-5, with D tentatively TRBD2 (5 bases). CDR1 MNHNS and CDR2 SASEGT come from the germline V gene. Trimming removed 2 bases at V and 2 bases at J, with 18 bases between. The CDR3 consists of 17 residues. Written as DNA, the CDR3 is TGTGCCAGCAGTGAAATTGCCGGGAACTTGGGGCAAGAGACCCAGTACTTC. Translated: CASSEIAGNLGQETQYF.

The sample holds a few counts of this clone. J is TRBJ2-2 and V is TRBV28; perhaps TRBD2 as D (6 bases). Trimming took off 3 bases at V and 1 base at J, with 9 bases between the two ends. Germline-derived CDR1 and CDR2 are MDHEN and SYDVKM. This CDR3 contains 15 residues. Written as DNA, the CDR3 is TGTGCCAGCAGTTTGCGGCGGGAGAACACCGGGGAGCTGTTTTTT. This gives the protein CASSLRRENTGELFF. Looking up the rest from reference TRBV28 and TRBJ2-2 gives the full variable domain: DVKVTQSSRYLVKRTGEKVFLECVQDMDHENMFWYRQDPGLGLRLIYFSYDVKMKEKGDIPEGYSVSREKKERFSLILESASTNQTSMYLCASSLRRENTGELFFGEGSRLTVL.